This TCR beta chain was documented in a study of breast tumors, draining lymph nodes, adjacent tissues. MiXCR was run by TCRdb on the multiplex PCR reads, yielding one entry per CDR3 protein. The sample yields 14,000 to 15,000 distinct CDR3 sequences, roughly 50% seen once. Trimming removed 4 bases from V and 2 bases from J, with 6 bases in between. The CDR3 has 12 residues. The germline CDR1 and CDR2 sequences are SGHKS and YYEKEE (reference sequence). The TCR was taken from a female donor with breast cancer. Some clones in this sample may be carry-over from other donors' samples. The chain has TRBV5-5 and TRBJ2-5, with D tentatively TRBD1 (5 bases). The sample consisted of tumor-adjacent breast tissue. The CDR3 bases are TGTGCCAGCAGCGGGGCTCAAGAGACCCAGTACTTC. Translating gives CASSGAQETQYF.